This section outlines one TCR beta chain sequence together with its context. Its antigen is unknown. No base qualities exist here, and no much larger clone lies one base off it. The CDR3 goes from the cysteine to the phenylalanine over 11 residues. Only the CDR3 DNA stays, 33 bases, in frame from base 1. V is shortened by 4 bases, J by 5 bases, and the region joining them spans 5 bases. CDR1 and CDR2 were assigned from the germline V gene as SGHVS and FQNEAQ. This sample is part of a study of lymphopenia after photon versus proton radiotherapy (dated by TCRdb to between 2017 and 2020). Regarding the study in general: The study compared the immunological effects of photon versus proton radiation therapy in patients with gastrointestinal tumors who developed high-grade lymphopenia. The approximately 20 patients in the cohort had gastrointestinal tumors, were treated with either photon or proton therapy, and subsequently developed lymphopenia. The goal of the study was to characterize the differences between the two radiation modalities in how they affect the immune system. Results the study describes overall, beyond this receptor: The authors looked at the survival association only in patients who died, and they framed better survival with proton therapy as a possibility rather than a demonstrated result. After the lymphocyte count nadir, repertoires from photon-treated patients showed oligoclonal expansion, particularly of CD8+ Temra cells, and this expansion drove the decline in diversity. During treatment, patients who received proton therapy stayed relatively stable, whereas patients who received photon therapy lost naive T cells and TCR diversity and gained effector/memory populations. Across the cohort, an inverse correlation was found between a larger post-nadir drop in TCR diversity and overall survival time among patients who died.

Receptor libraries were prepared by the immunoSEQ multiplex PCR assay. T cell repertoires were profiled with deep sequencing of rearranged TCR beta loci together with multiparametric flow cytometry. The immuneACCESS repertoire file appears here via TCRdb, limited to in-frame rearrangements. These files lack a portion of the clones; in checked studies, under half of the deficit traces to unresolved V genes, and the cause of the others is not known. The sample table lists 75,000 to 95,000 clones, around four fifths of them with a count of one. About 1.3% of the sample belongs to the ten largest clones.

The origin of this receptor is a man in his 60s with pancreatic cancer. Sequencing was performed on peripheral blood, taken from a patient treated with proton-based radiotherapy. The chain was built from TRBV7-8 and TRBJ2-5, with the D gene uncertain. The bases read TGTGCCAGCAGCTCGCCGGAGACCCAGTACTTC. Its protein is CASSSPETQYF. Here the CDR3 is joined to the reference TRBV7-8 and TRBJ2-5 genes, and the full variable domain is: GAGVSQSPRYKVAKRGQDVALRCDPISGHVSLFWYQQALGQGPEFLTYFQNEAQLDKSGLPSDRFFAERPEGSVSTLKIQRTQQEDSAVYLCASSSPETQYFGPGTRLLVL.